A single sample is the source of the 7 T cell receptor beta chains below, sequenced in a study of sequential checkpoint blockade in melanoma. Repertoires were generated with immunoSEQ multiplex PCR, while TCRdb's copy carries only in-frame clones and drops some. Of approximately 5,000 clones in the sample, more than 25% were seen once. Treatment specified: randomized to nivolumab then ipilimumab (arm A) or the reverse (arm B). The sample here was tumor tissue (inferred from file names), taken from a patient given nivolumab and ipilimumab in sequence. These receptors originate from a human donor with melanoma.

This clone has ten or more counts. The chain has TRBV11-3 and TRBJ1-2; D perhaps matches TRBD1 (6 bases). The CDR3 runs to 15 residues. Deletions cut 0 bases from V and 5 bases from J, with 13 bases between. CDR1 SGHNT and CDR2 YENEEA come from the germline V gene. CDR3 DNA sequence: TGTGCCAGCAGCTTAGAGATAACAGGGACATATGGCTACACCTTC. Amino acid sequence: CASSLEITGTYGYTF.

This clone was seen at least ten times. The chain couples TRBV11-3 to TRBJ1-1, with 7 positions matching TRBD1. The germline V gene encodes CDR1 SGHNT and CDR2 YENEEA. V lost 4 bases, J lost 1 base, and 6 bases stayed unmatched. The CDR3 contains 15 residues. CDR3 sequence reads: CASSSWTGGNTEAFF. The DNA of the CDR3 is TGTGCCAGCAGCTCATGGACAGGAGGGAACACTGAAGCTTTCTTT.

The chain combines TRBV5-1 with TRBJ2-1, with D possibly TRBD2 on 7 matching bases. Trimming pared 4 bases from V and 8 bases from J, leaving 16 bases between. This CDR3 region has 14 residues. Looked up from germline, CDR1 is SGHRS and CDR2 is YFSETQ. CDR3 nucleotides: TGCGCCAGCAGCCAGGGGAGGGAGGGCGATGAGCAGTTCTTC. Protein product: CASSQGREGDEQFF.

This chain connects TRBV11-1 to TRBJ2-2; TRBD1 might be the D (5 bases). Trimming took 3 bases from V and 6 from J, leaving 17 bases between them. The CDR3 is 16 residues long. Germline V gene lookup returns CDR1 SGHAT and CDR2 FQDESV (reference sequence). The CDR3 nucleotides are TGTGCCAGCAGCTTGGCCGGCAGGGATAAAGCCGGGGAGCTGTTTTTT. Residues: CASSLAGRDKAGELFF. The entire variable domain, with the rest obtained from reference TRBV11-1 and TRBJ2-2, is as follows: EAEVAQSPRYKITEKSQAVAFWCDPISGHATLYWYRQILGQGPELLVQFQDESVVDDSQLPKDRFSAERLKGVDSTLKIQPAELGDSAMYLCASSLAGRDKAGELFFGEGSRLTVL.

The chain links TRBV15 to TRBJ2-1; 9 positions agree with TRBD2. The CDR3 covers 15 residues. Germline V gene data show CDR1 as LNHNV and CDR2 as YYDKDF (reference sequence). The V gene end was trimmed by 5 bases and the J gene end by 3 bases; junction bases not matched to a gene: 5. The CDR3 reads CATSGVAGVYNEQFF. CDR3 coding DNA: TGTGCCACCAGCGGAGTAGCGGGAGTCTACAATGAGCAGTTCTTC.

This chain uses TRBV6-8 with TRBJ2-3; possibly TRBD1 for D (6 bases). This CDR3 has 14 residues. V was clipped by 5 bases and J by 3 bases, with 12 bases between them. Germline V lookup: CDR1 MNHGY, CDR2 SAAAGT. The CDR3 coding sequence is TGTGCCAGCAGTCGACAGGATTCGACAGATACGCAGTATTTT. It translates to CASSRQDSTDTQYF.

By proportion, this clone is large. The chain is built from TRBV11-3 and TRBJ1-3, with D uncertain. Germline V gene sequence: CDR1 SGHNT, CDR2 YENEEA. V lost 3 bases to trimming and J lost 4 bases, with 10 bases between them. The CDR3 has 14 residues. CDR3 in amino acids: CASSFSSTGNTIYF. CDR3 nucleotides: TGTGCCAGCAGCTTCTCTAGTACAGGAAACACCATATATTTT.